This T cell receptor (beta chain) originates from a study of human T cells and chemical hapten exposure. Study overall: Investigators sensitized around 2 cm by around 2 cm of upper inner arm skin with 2% DPC.

V lost 5 bases to trimming and J lost 0 bases; unmatched junction nucleotides: 17. This CDR3 contains 20 residues. The germline CDR1 and CDR2 sequences are DFQATT and SNEGSKA (reference sequence). Concerning this clonotype itself: Its cognate antigen is unknown.

Findings and caveats of the study: TCRs above 1 in 1000 frequency did not change with DPC sensitization. Having alopecia, the donors may differ immunologically from healthy people.

One entry per CDR3 protein, called by TCRdb with MiXCR from the RACE reads. In the table there are under 450,000 distinct CDR3 sequences, nearly 6.5% of which are singletons. The time point was: patch test 2, 6 weeks after DPC sensitization. The treatment was: therapeutic diphenylcyclopropenone sensitization with weekly scalp DPC. V is TRBV20-1 and J is TRBJ2-1; TRBD2 aligns across 12 bases. This TCR was recovered from a woman aged 18-29 years with alopecia areata. Some clones in this sample may be carry-over from other donors' samples. Sequences were derived from whole blood, sampled in connection with sensitization to the hapten diphenylcyclopropenone (DPC). CDR3: CSASSRTSGGSRSSYNEQFF. The CDR3 DNA is TGCAGTGCTTCGTCTCGCACTAGCGGGGGGTCCCGCAGCTCCTACAATGAGCAGTTCTTC.